This T cell receptor beta chain stems from a study of T-cell reconstitution after alpha-beta-depleted transplantation in children. Preparation of the TCRbeta library used unique molecular identifiers. One entry per CDR3 protein, called by TCRdb with MiXCR from the PCR reads. This sample yields more than 200,000 distinct CDR3 sequences, of which around 7.7% are seen a single time; approximately 40% belongs to the top ten. As for this clonotype: Its antigen remains unknown.

The junction had 17 bases not matched to a gene; V was cut back by 7 bases and J by 7 bases. CDR3 length: 17 residues. Study-level results: High day-60 TCRbeta diversity in some patients came from surviving recipient T cells and thymic progenitors. Most T-cell counts and diversity one year after the transplant came from T cells that were newly produced. Several hundred rapidly expanded clones from non-depleted graft cells reportedly supplied alpha-beta T cells about two months post-transplant.

The sequencing used PBMCs, mostly from graft donor cells, collected 360 days after TCRalphabeta/CD19-depleted stem cell transplant. The sequence was collected from a male patient aged 2-15 years who had a stem cell transplant for acute myeloid leukemia, so the T cells may come from the graft donor. V usage is TRBV12-3 or TRBV12-4 and J usage is TRBJ2-1, with TRBD2 matching over 9 bases. CDR3 loop: CASTQGRWASGVNEQFF. The CDR3 DNA reads as TGTGCCAGCACCCAAGGGCGGTGGGCTAGCGGGGTAAATGAGCAGTTCTTC.